Below, 11 T cell receptor beta chains from the same sample are listed, as sequenced in a study of Ad26.COV2.S vaccination and SARS-CoV-2 variants. The data were produced by immunoSEQ multiplex PCR, yet TCRdb's version contains in-frame clones alone and is incomplete. The sample yields 410,000 or so clones, about nine tenths seen once. Treatment noted: 15 to 20 received Ad26.COV2.S at low or high dose, single or two shots; about five received placebo; per-sample allocation not given. Sampling was performed 63 days after the first vaccine or placebo injection. This specimen consisted of peripheral blood, obtained in a trial of Ad26.COV2.S vaccine versus placebo. The receptors were sampled from a person between 18 and 65 years old who received the Ad26.COV2.S COVID-19 vaccine or a placebo.

This clone was detected once. Other DNA sequences in the sample encode the same CDR3. The chain employs TRBV5-1 and TRBJ2-3, with no clear D. The germline V and J ends were trimmed by 0 bases and 6 bases, with 2 bases remaining between them. The CDR3 is 11 amino acids. The germline CDR1 and CDR2 sequences are SGHRS and YFSETQ. The CDR3 here is CASSLVDTQYF. DNA for the CDR3: TGCGCCAGCAGCTTGGTGGATACGCAGTATTTT.

For this clone: This same CDR3 is encoded by further DNA sequences in the sample. This chain joins TRBV27 and TRBJ2-7; D gene ambiguous. The length of the CDR3 is 13 residues. Trimming left V 2 bases short and J 3 bases short, with 8 bases between. CDR1 and CDR2 (germline): MNHEY, SMNVEV (reference sequence). This CDR3 is CASSLGQFYEQYF. DNA for the CDR3: TGTGCCAGCAGTTTAGGTCAATTCTACGAGCAGTACTTC.

The V call is TRBV28, the J call TRBJ2-7; possibly TRBD2 for D (5 bases). The CDR3 loop spans 14 amino acids. Germline values: CDR1 MDHEN, CDR2 SYDVKM. V lost 7 bases to trimming and J lost 2 bases, with 15 bases between them. The CDR3 protein is CASTLTGGPYEQYF. The CDR3 DNA reads as TGTGCCAGCACCCTGACCGGCGGGCCCTACGAGCAGTACTTC.

The chain has TRBV18 and TRBJ1-2; 8 bases are shared with TRBD1. The V and J ends lost 1 base and 6 bases, in that order; junction bases with no gene match: 7. This CDR3 is built from 15 residues. The germline V gene has CDR1 KGHSH and CDR2 LQKENI. The CDR3 reads CASSPLLAGGDGYTF. For the CDR3, the DNA is TGTGCCAGCTCACCACTCCTAGCAGGGGGCGATGGCTACACCTTC.

This chain uses TRBV9 with TRBJ2-2; maybe TRBD2 (7 bases). V was shortened by 0 bases and J by 2 bases, with 11 bases between the two germline ends. The CDR3 is 16 residues long. Germline loops: CDR1 SGDLS, CDR2 YYNGEE. CDR3 bases: TGTGCCAGCAGCGTAGTGGCGGGGGCCAACACCGGGGAGCTGTTTTTT. Translated, it gives CASSVVAGANTGELFF.

The chain links TRBV5-1 to TRBJ1-1; possibly TRBD1 for D (6 bases). Trimming shortened V by 5 bases and J by 0 bases, and 11 bases separated the two germline ends. In germline, CDR1 is SGHRS, CDR2 YFSETQ. The CDR3 runs to 14 residues. In DNA, the CDR3 is TGCGCCAGCAGGGGGGACATCATGAACACTGAAGCTTTCTTT. Translation gives CASRGDIMNTEAFF. The full variable domain, its missing parts supplied by reference TRBV5-1 and TRBJ1-1, is KAGVTQTPRYLIKTRGQQVTLSCSPISGHRSVSWYQQTPGQGLQFLFEYFSETQRNKGNFPGRFSGRQFSNSRSEMNVSTLELGDSALYLCASRGDIMNTEAFFGQGTRLTVV.

This clone occurred once. The J gene is TRBJ2-7, the V gene TRBV7-2, with TRBD2 as a possible D gene (5 bases). Trimming took off 5 bases at V and 7 bases at J, with 12 bases between the two ends. The CDR3 is 12 residues long. In germline, CDR1 is SGHTA, CDR2 FQGNSA. CDR3 protein: CASSGGRGEQYF. CDR3 bases: TGTGCCAGCAGCGGTGGGAGAGGGGAGCAGTACTTC.

A word on this clone: Other DNA variants within this sample encode the same CDR3. The V gene is TRBV15, the J gene TRBJ2-5; D is unclear. V was pared by 0 bases and J by 2 bases, with 7 bases between. The V gene's germline CDR1 is LNHNV and CDR2 YYDKDF (reference sequence). This CDR3 contains 14 residues. The CDR3 bases are TGTGCCACCAGCAGAGACCGGTCTCAAGAGACCCAGTACTTC. Protein product: CATSRDRSQETQYF. The full variable domain, in which reference TRBV15 and TRBJ2-5 provide the parts outside the CDR3, is DAMVIQNPRYQVTQFGKPVTLSCSQTLNHNVMYWYQQKSSQAPKLLFHYYDKDFNNEADTPDNFQSRRPNTSFCFLDIRSPGLGDTAMYLCATSRDRSQETQYFGPGTRLLVL.

The V call is TRBV13, the J call TRBJ1-2; TRBD1 agrees at 7 bases. CDR1 is PRHDT, CDR2 FYEKMQ, per germline (reference sequence). This CDR3 spans 15 amino acids. J lost 4 bases, V lost 3 bases, and 8 bases had no gene match. For the CDR3, the DNA is TGTGCCAGCAGCTTTACAGGGGCCGGTATCTATGGCTACACCTTC. Its translation: CASSFTGAGIYGYTF.

In DNA form, the CDR3 reads TGCGCCAGCAGCTTGGACAGCCGATCTGGAAACACCATATATTTT. Translating gives CASSLDSRSGNTIYF. The chain recombines TRBV5-1 with TRBJ1-3; D is unresolved. V shed 0 bases and J shed 1 base, with 8 bases lying between them. The CDR3 loop spans 15 amino acids. Germline-derived CDR1 and CDR2 are SGHRS and YFSETQ.

This chain uses TRBV28 with TRBJ1-6; D may be TRBD1 (5 bases). The ends were cut back, 7 bases at V and 3 bases at J, with 10 bases in the middle. The CDR3 is 14 amino acids. Per the germline V gene, CDR1 is MDHEN and CDR2 is SYDVKM. CDR3 amino acids: CASTSGLYNSPLHF. For the CDR3, the DNA is TGTGCCAGCACCTCGGGACTCTATAATTCACCCCTCCACTTT.